The rows below give T cell receptor beta chains drawn from one sample of a study of CD8+CD57+ T cells in acquired aplastic anemia. Each CDR3 protein is one row after TCRdb ran MiXCR on the reads. This table has under 500,000 distinct CDR3 sequences, more than 25% appearing once. Sequenced sample: sorted CD4+, CD8+, or CD8+CD57+ T cells (not recorded which) from PBMCs. These TCRs come from a human donor with aplastic anemia. CDR3s include the opening cysteine and the closing phenylalanine or tryptophan. The D gene is left open where the match is weak. Some rows mark clone size as missing; the rest say once, few, many or name a class of expanded clone.

D: NA
V: TRBV29-1
J: TRBJ2-7
size: NA
DNA: TGCAGCGAGGAAGCAGGGACACCATACGAGCAGTACTTC
CDR3: CSEEAGTPYEQYF

D: NA
V: TRBV7-2
J: TRBJ2-1
size: few
DNA: TGTGCCAGCAGCTTATTCTCAGACGAGGTCCGAGAGCAGTTCTTC
CDR3: CASSLFSDEVREQFF

D: NA
V: TRBV2
J: TRBJ1-2
size: few
DNA: TGTGCCAGCAGTTACCGGGACCGGGACTACTATGGCTACACCTTC
CDR3: CASSYRDRDYYGYTF

D: NA
V: TRBV10-3
J: TRBJ2-5
size: many
DNA: TGTGCCATCAGTGAGTCAGGGCAGGAAGAGACCCAGTACTTC
CDR3: CAISESGQEETQYF

D: NA
V: TRBV9
J: TRBJ1-1
size: NA
DNA: TGTGCCAGCAGCATAGCGACAGGGAACACTGAAGCTTTCTTT
CDR3: CASSIATGNTEAFF

D: NA
V: TRBV20-1
J: TRBJ1-2
size: many
DNA: TGCAGTGCCCCGGGAAGGCTTTATGGCTACACCTTC
CDR3: CSAPGRLYGYTF

D: NA
V: TRBV20-1
J: TRBJ2-1
size: few
DNA: TGCAGTGCCCCCGTATACAATGAGCAGTTCTTC
CDR3: CSAPVYNEQFF

D: NA
V: TRBV10-3
J: TRBJ2-7
size: NA
DNA: TGTGCCATCAGTGATAGGGGTTCGGACAGAGACTACGAGCAGTACTTC
CDR3: CAISDRGSDRDYEQYF

D: NA
V: TRBV11-2
J: TRBJ1-5
size: many
DNA: TGTGCCAGCAGCACCGAATCAGGGGACAGCAATCAGCCCCAGCATTTT
CDR3: CASSTESGDSNQPQHF

D: NA
V: TRBV10-3
J: TRBJ2-6
size: NA
DNA: TGTGCCATCGGTAGCTCTGGGGCCAACGTCCTGACTTTC
CDR3: CAIGSSGANVLTF

D: TRBD2
V: TRBV7-2
J: TRBJ2-5
size: once
DNA: TGTGCCAGCAGCTCAGGGACTAGCGGGGGCCGAGAGACCCAGTACTTC
CDR3: CASSSGTSGGRETQYF

D: NA
V: TRBV10-1
J: TRBJ2-2
size: few
DNA: TGCGCCAGCAGTGAATACAGCCCGAACACCGGGGAGCTGTTTTTT
CDR3: CASSEYSPNTGELFF

D: TRBD2
V: TRBV7-9
J: TRBJ2-4
size: few
DNA: TGTGCCAGCAGCCCCTATCGTGCGGGGGGGCCGGAAATTCAGTACTTC
CDR3: CASSPYRAGGPEIQYF

D: NA
V: TRBV20-1
J: TRBJ1-5
size: NA
DNA: TGCAGTGCCTCGAGAGGGGTAAGCAATCAGCCCCAGCATTTT
CDR3: CSASRGVSNQPQHF

D: NA
V: TRBV19
J: TRBJ2-1
size: many
DNA: TGTGCCAGCAGTGGGGGACTGGTCAATGAGCAGTTCTTC
CDR3: CASSGGLVNEQFF

D: NA
V: TRBV18
J: TRBJ1-5
size: few
DNA: TGTGCCAGCTCACAGGGACGGCCAGATCAGCCCCAGCATTTT
CDR3: CASSQGRPDQPQHF

D: TRBD1
V: TRBV20-1
J: TRBJ1-1
size: NA
DNA: TGCAGTGCTAGCCCGAGGTACAGGGGGCTTCCACTCCGCACTGAAGCTTTCTTT
CDR3: CSASPRYRGLPLRTEAFF

D: NA
V: TRBV6-5
J: TRBJ1-6
size: NA
DNA: TGTGCCAGCAGTGAGAGGGCCCTCCACTTT
CDR3: CASSERALHF

D: TRBD2
V: TRBV20-1
J: TRBJ2-1
size: NA
DNA: TGCAGTGCTAGTGGCGCTAGCGGGAGGTCAAATGAGCAGTTCTTC
CDR3: CSASGASGRSNEQFF

D: TRBD1
V: TRBV2
J: TRBJ1-4
size: NA
DNA: TGTGCCAGCAGCCGAGGGACAGAAAATGAAAAACTGTTTTTT
CDR3: CASSRGTENEKLFF

D: TRBD2
V: TRBV29-1
J: TRBJ2-7
size: NA
DNA: TGCAGCTTGGGGTCGGGAGGCCTCTCCTACGAGCAGTACTTC
CDR3: CSLGSGGLSYEQYF

D: TRBD1
V: TRBV5-1
J: TRBJ2-1
size: NA
DNA: TGCGCCAGCAGCTTGGGACAGGGTTCCGGTGAGCAGTTCTTC
CDR3: CASSLGQGSGEQFF

D: NA
V: TRBV19
J: TRBJ1-4
size: NA
DNA: TGTGCCTGGAGTCGGGACATCGGGGAAAAACTGTTTTTT
CDR3: CAWSRDIGEKLFF

D: NA
V: TRBV7-8
J: TRBJ1-2
size: many
DNA: TGTGCCAGCAGCTTATTCGGGAGGGACTATGGCTACACCTTC
CDR3: CASSLFGRDYGYTF

D: TRBD2
V: TRBV12-3/TRBV12-4
J: TRBJ2-6
size: few
DNA: TGTGCCAGCAGACCCCTCCCCGCGGGAGTCTCCTCTGGGGCCAACGTCCTGACTTTC
CDR3: CASRPLPAGVSSGANVLTF

D: NA
V: TRBV6-2/TRBV6-3
J: TRBJ2-7
size: NA
DNA: TGTGCCAGCAGCCGGCTGGATCTTTACGAGCAGTACTTC
CDR3: CASSRLDLYEQYF

D: TRBD1
V: TRBV19
J: TRBJ2-5
size: NA
DNA: TGTGCCAGTAGTCCCCTTCCGGGACAGGGGATGGAGACCCAGTACTTC
CDR3: CASSPLPGQGMETQYF

D: NA
V: TRBV6-1
J: TRBJ2-1
size: few
DNA: TGTGCCAGCAGTGCCCAGGTAGCGGACTACAATGAGCAGTTCTTC
CDR3: CASSAQVADYNEQFF

D: TRBD2
V: TRBV20-1
J: TRBJ2-7
size: NA
DNA: TGCAGTGCTAGAGATAGAACTAGCGGGAGTATTTCGTACGAGCAGTACTTC
CDR3: CSARDRTSGSISYEQYF

D: NA
V: TRBV10-2
J: TRBJ1-2
size: once
DNA: TGCGCCAGCAGTGAGGGATCCACCTATGGCTACACCTTC
CDR3: CASSEGSTYGYTF

D: TRBD1
V: TRBV6-2/TRBV6-3
J: TRBJ2-3
size: NA
DNA: TGTGTCAGCGGGGACAGGGGGCGAGATACGCAGTATTTT
CDR3: CVSGDRGRDTQYF

D: NA
V: TRBV7-2
J: TRBJ2-5
size: NA
DNA: TGTGCCAGCAGCTCCTCCGGGACGTTGCAAGAGACCCAGTACTTC
CDR3: CASSSSGTLQETQYF

D: TRBD1
V: TRBV10-1
J: TRBJ1-4
size: NA
DNA: TGCGCCAGCAGTGAAAGGGACAGGGGTAATGAAAAACTGTTTTTT
CDR3: CASSERDRGNEKLFF

D: TRBD2
V: TRBV13
J: TRBJ2-7
size: few
DNA: TGTGCCAGCAGCTTAAGGGGACTAGCGGGCTACGAGCAGTACTTC
CDR3: CASSLRGLAGYEQYF

D: TRBD2
V: TRBV19
J: TRBJ2-5
size: NA
DNA: TGTGCCAGTAGGGCTAGCGGGGGGGCGATACAAGAGACCCAGTACTTC
CDR3: CASRASGGAIQETQYF

D: NA
V: TRBV9
J: TRBJ2-6
size: few
DNA: TGTGCCAGCAGAGGGGACACTGGGGCCAACGTCCTGACTTTC
CDR3: CASRGDTGANVLTF

D: NA
V: TRBV7-9
J: TRBJ1-5
size: many
DNA: TGTGCCAGCAGCTTATATGGAGGGGTAAACAATCAGCCCCAGCATTTT
CDR3: CASSLYGGVNNQPQHF

D: TRBD2
V: TRBV5-1
J: TRBJ2-1
size: NA
DNA: TGCGCCAGCAGCTCGGGACTAGCGGGGGTTTTTGAGCAGTTCTTC
CDR3: CASSSGLAGVFEQFF

D: NA
V: TRBV7-3
J: TRBJ2-1
size: NA
DNA: TGTGCCAGCAGCTTAATCCCAGACAGGCGCGATATGGGTGGGCAGTTCTTC
CDR3: CASSLIPDRRDMGGQFF

D: TRBD1
V: TRBV7-3
J: TRBJ1-4
size: NA
DNA: TGTGCCAGCAGCCGGAGGACAGGGGGGGCGGGCACTAATGAAAAACTGTTTTTT
CDR3: CASSRRTGGAGTNEKLFF

D: TRBD1
V: TRBV11-1
J: TRBJ2-7
size: once
DNA: TGTGCCAGCAGCTTAGACAAGGGGGCGGGTTACGAGCAGTACTTC
CDR3: CASSLDKGAGYEQYF